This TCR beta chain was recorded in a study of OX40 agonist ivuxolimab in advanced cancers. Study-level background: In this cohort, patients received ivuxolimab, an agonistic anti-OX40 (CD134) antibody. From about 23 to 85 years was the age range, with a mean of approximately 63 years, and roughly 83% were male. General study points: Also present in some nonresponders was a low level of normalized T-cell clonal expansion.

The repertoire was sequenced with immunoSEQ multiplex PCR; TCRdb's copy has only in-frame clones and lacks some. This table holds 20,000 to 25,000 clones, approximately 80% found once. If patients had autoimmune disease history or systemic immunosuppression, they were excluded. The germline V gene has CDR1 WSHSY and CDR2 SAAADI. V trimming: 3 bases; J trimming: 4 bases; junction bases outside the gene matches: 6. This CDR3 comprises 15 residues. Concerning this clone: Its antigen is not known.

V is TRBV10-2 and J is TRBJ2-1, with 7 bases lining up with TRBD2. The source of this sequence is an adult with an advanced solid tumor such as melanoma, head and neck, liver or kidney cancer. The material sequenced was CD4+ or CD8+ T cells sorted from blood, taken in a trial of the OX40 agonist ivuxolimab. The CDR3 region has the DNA TGCGCCAGCAGTGATTGGCTAGCGGCATACAATGAGCAGTTCTTC. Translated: CASSDWLAAYNEQFF.